This TCR beta chain was identified in a study of cytomegalovirus exposure and HLA in healthy donors. Researchers ran the PCR with 60 Vbeta and 13 Jbeta primers. Profiled with immunoSEQ multiplex PCR; TCRdb holds only in-frame clones, not every one. The repertoire holds 170,000 or so clones, with about four fifths as singletons. As for this clone: Other DNA sequences in the same sample also yield this CDR3.

CDR1 and CDR2 (germline): SGHTA, FQGNSA. Trimming stripped 0 bases from V and 5 bases from J, with 10 bases between. The CDR3 is made up of 14 amino acids. V is TRBV7-2 and J is TRBJ2-5; tentatively, D is TRBD2 (6 bases). The TCR was taken from a man in his fifties or sixties in good health and CMV-seronegative. The sequenced sample consisted of PBMCs. The chain's CDR3 is CASSLAGGGETQYF. CDR3 in DNA: TGTGCCAGCAGCTTAGCGGGAGGAGGGGAGACCCAGTACTTC.